Listed below are T cell receptor beta chains from one sample, sequenced in a study of a mutant IDH1 vaccine in newly diagnosed glioma. No antigen is known for these receptors. The data were produced by immunoSEQ multiplex PCR, yet TCRdb's version contains in-frame clones alone and is incomplete. The data show approximately 110,000 clones, with about 90% seen just once and roughly 0.65% held by the top ten. Here the sequenced sample was PBMCs, taken from a glioma patient whose treatment included an IDH1 peptide vaccine. These receptors originate from a woman aged 50 to 65 with glioma. CDR3s include the opening cysteine and the closing phenylalanine or tryptophan. A D gene is named only where the DNA matches it firmly. Rows may omit the clone size; those that give it use once, few, many or a size class.

v_call	d_call	j_call	clone_size	cdr3_aa	cdr3_nt
TRBV5-1	.	TRBJ2-1	once	CASSFSINTYNEQFF	TGCGCCAGCAGCTTCTCGATTAATACCTACAATGAGCAGTTCTTC
TRBV28	.	TRBJ2-3	.	CASGTGPDTQYF	TGTGCCAGTGGGACCGGCCCAGATACGCAGTATTTT
TRBV11-3	.	TRBJ1-3	.	CASSLNGHTGNTIYF	TGTGCCAGCAGCTTAAACGGGCATACAGGAAACACCATATATTTT
TRBV6-1	TRBD2	TRBJ2-1	once	CAISESGRAGTNNEQFF	TGTGCCATCAGTGAGTCCGGGAGGGCAGGGACGAACAATGAGCAGTTCTTC
TRBV28	TRBD1	TRBJ1-2	.	CASSLPGQGNYGYTF	TGTGCCAGCAGTCTTCCGGGACAGGGGAACTATGGCTACACCTTC
TRBV7-7	TRBD2	TRBJ2-7	.	CASSSGLAGAEQYF	TGTGCTAGCAGCTCCGGACTAGCGGGAGCCGAGCAGTACTTC
TRBV27	.	TRBJ2-7	.	CASSHSRSYEQYF	TGTGCCAGCAGTCATAGTCGCTCCTACGAGCAGTACTTC
TRBV19	.	TRBJ2-1	.	CASSDRLTLSNEQFF	TGTGCCAGTAGTGATAGGCTGACACTGAGCAATGAGCAGTTCTTC
TRBV28	.	TRBJ1-5	.	CASSDLLPNQPQHF	TGTGCCAGTTCCGACCTGCTCCCGAATCAGCCCCAGCATTTT
TRBV19	TRBD2	TRBJ2-7	.	CASSAGGGYEQYF	TGTGCCAGTAGTGCCGGGGGGGGCTACGAGCAGTACTTC
TRBV9	TRBD2	TRBJ2-3	.	CASSVERTSVTSTDTQYF	TGTGCCAGCAGCGTAGAAAGAACTAGCGTCACTAGCACAGATACGCAGTATTTT
TRBV11-2	TRBD2	TRBJ2-7	.	CASSPRWEGPGYEQYF	TGTGCCAGCAGCCCCCGGTGGGAGGGCCCAGGCTACGAGCAGTACTTC
TRBV29-1	.	TRBJ1-2	.	CSVEDVPGEGDNYGYTF	TGCAGCGTTGAAGACGTCCCAGGGGAAGGGGATAACTATGGCTACACCTTC
TRBV7-9	.	TRBJ2-3	.	CASSSWVGADTQYF	TGTGCCAGCAGCTCCTGGGTGGGAGCAGATACGCAGTATTTT
TRBV5-6	.	TRBJ1-3	.	CASSLGSGNTIYF	TGTGCCAGCAGCTTGGGATCGGGAAACACCATATATTTT
TRBV7-7	.	TRBJ2-7	few	CASSLVAGLEQYF	TGTGCTAGCAGCTTGGTGGCCGGTCTCGAGCAGTACTTC
TRBV29-1	TRBD1	TRBJ2-7	.	CSVSGQVSSYEQYF	TGCAGCGTATCCGGACAGGTGTCCTCCTACGAGCAGTACTTC
TRBV27	.	TRBJ1-1	once	CASSFGGGTEAFF	TGTGCCAGCAGTTTCGGGGGGGGGACTGAAGCTTTCTTT
TRBV5-1	.	TRBJ2-2	.	CASREGRSQGHYTGELFF	TGCGCCAGCCGAGAGGGAAGAAGCCAGGGACACTACACCGGGGAGCTGTTTTTT
TRBV5-5	TRBD2	TRBJ2-5	once	CASSFHAGGETQYF	TGTGCCAGCAGCTTCCATGCGGGAGGAGAGACCCAGTACTTC
TRBV11-2	.	TRBJ2-7	.	CASSIMGQNSYEQYF	TGTGCCAGCAGCATTATGGGGCAAAACTCCTACGAGCAGTACTTC
TRBV5-5	TRBD1	TRBJ2-2	.	CASSRDRPTGELFF	TGTGCCAGCAGCAGGGACAGGCCTACCGGGGAGCTGTTTTTT
TRBV7-2	.	TRBJ1-1	few	CASSPGVQMNTEAFF	TGTGCCAGCAGCCCCGGGGTCCAAATGAACACTGAAGCTTTCTTT
TRBV21-1	.	TRBJ2-1	.	CASSRLAGGPCNEQFF	TGTGCCAGCAGCAGACTAGCGGGAGGGCCGTGCAATGAGCAGTTCTTC
TRBV11-2	.	TRBJ2-6	.	CASSPQGIRTGANVLTF	TGTGCCAGCAGTCCTCAGGGTATTAGGACTGGGGCCAACGTCCTGACTTTC
TRBV5-6	TRBD2	TRBJ2-2	.	CASTGLAGGELFF	TGTGCCAGCACCGGACTAGCGGGAGGGGAGCTGTTTTTT
TRBV5-1	.	TRBJ2-1	.	CASSRAAGDLPRNEQFF	TGCGCCAGCAGTCGGGCGGCAGGGGACTTGCCTAGGAATGAGCAGTTCTTC
TRBV9	.	TRBJ1-4	.	CASSPGLTNEKLFF	TGTGCCAGCAGCCCAGGACTGACTAATGAAAAACTGTTTTTT
TRBV28	.	TRBJ1-6	once	CASSGGVGYNSPLHF	TGTGCCAGCAGCGGAGGGGTGGGCTATAATTCACCCCTCCACTTT
TRBV5-1	.	TRBJ2-7	.	CASSPGQSRGEQYF	TGCGCCAGCAGCCCAGGACAGAGCCGCGGGGAGCAGTACTTC
TRBV11-2	TRBD2	TRBJ2-7	once	CASSLEGAGGHYEQYF	TGTGCCAGCAGCTTAGAAGGAGCGGGAGGCCACTACGAGCAGTACTTC
TRBV9	TRBD1	TRBJ1-1	.	CASSAGQAGTEAFF	TGTGCCAGCAGCGCGGGACAGGCGGGCACTGAAGCTTTCTTT
TRBV2	.	TRBJ2-3	.	CASSEVNPSTDTQYF	TGTGCCAGCAGTGAAGTTAACCCCAGCACAGATACGCAGTATTTT
TRBV27	TRBD2	TRBJ2-5	.	CASSSALAGGPSKKTQYF	TGTGCCAGCAGTTCGGCACTAGCGGGAGGGCCCTCTAAGAAGACCCAGTACTTC
TRBV7-3	.	TRBJ2-7	.	CASSSPLSDNSYEQYF	TGTGCCAGCAGCTCCCCCCTAAGTGACAACTCCTACGAGCAGTACTTC
TRBV7-9	.	TRBJ1-2	.	CASSLVGNYGYTF	TGTGCCAGCAGCTTAGTAGGGAACTATGGCTACACCTTC
TRBV4-1	.	TRBJ2-1	.	CASSQDAVPNEQFF	TGCGCCAGCAGCCAAGATGCAGTCCCCAATGAGCAGTTCTTC
TRBV6-1	TRBD1	TRBJ1-2	once	CASSDPTGGYGYTF	TGTGCCAGCAGTGACCCCACAGGGGGGTATGGCTACACCTTC
TRBV18	.	TRBJ1-1	.	CASSPFDRVNTEAFF	TGTGCCAGCTCACCATTCGACAGAGTGAACACTGAAGCTTTCTTT
TRBV29-1	TRBD1	TRBJ1-4	.	CSVGYPGQGGEKLFF	TGCAGCGTTGGATATCCGGGACAGGGAGGCGAAAAACTGTTTTTT
TRBV7-8	.	TRBJ2-5	.	CASSNKMTGETQYF	TGTGCCAGCAGCAACAAGATGACGGGGGAGACCCAGTACTTC
TRBV9	TRBD2	TRBJ2-3	.	CASSSSGTSASVDTQYF	TGTGCCAGCAGCTCCTCCGGGACTAGCGCTTCGGTAGATACGCAGTATTTT
TRBV4-1	TRBD2	TRBJ2-1	once	CASSLGLDNEQFF	TGCGCCAGCAGCCTGGGACTAGACAATGAGCAGTTCTTC
TRBV5-1	.	TRBJ1-1	.	CASSWGPGKNTEAFF	TGCGCCAGCAGCTGGGGGCCAGGAAAGAACACTGAAGCTTTCTTT
TRBV11-2	TRBD1	TRBJ2-2	.	CASSETGAGELFF	TGTGCCAGCAGCGAGACAGGGGCCGGGGAGCTGTTTTTT
TRBV19	.	TRBJ2-3	.	CASSIMGVSTDTQYF	TGTGCCAGTAGTATAATGGGAGTGAGCACAGATACGCAGTATTTT
TRBV5-4	.	TRBJ1-2	.	CASSLGGDGYTF	TGTGCCAGCAGCTTGGGGGGGGATGGCTACACCTTC
TRBV10-1	.	TRBJ2-6	.	CASSESRASGANVLTF	TGCGCCAGCAGTGAGTCAAGGGCCTCTGGGGCCAACGTCCTGACTTTC
TRBV7-3	TRBD2	TRBJ2-3	.	CASSLWATSGTVTDTQYF	TGTGCCAGCAGCTTATGGGCGACTAGCGGGACCGTCACAGATACGCAGTATTTT
TRBV29-1	.	TRBJ2-5	.	CSGRASETQYF	TGCAGCGGCAGGGCGAGTGAGACCCAGTACTTC
TRBV30	.	TRBJ1-5	.	CAWSIGSSSNQPQHF	TGTGCCTGGAGTATTGGTAGCTCTAGCAATCAGCCCCAGCATTTT
TRBV6-5	.	TRBJ1-1	.	CASSYSKNTEAFF	TGTGCCAGCAGTTACTCAAAGAACACTGAAGCTTTCTTT
TRBV10-1	.	TRBJ2-3	.	CASSSGTTHTDTQYF	TGCGCCAGCAGCTCCGGGACAACACACACAGATACGCAGTATTTT
TRBV18	TRBD2	TRBJ2-1	.	CASSPAGLAGAREQFF	TGTGCCAGCTCACCGGCGGGACTAGCGGGAGCGCGGGAGCAGTTCTTC
TRBV28	.	TRBJ2-5	.	CASSPGTGKTQYF	TGTGCCAGCAGCCCCGGGACGGGGAAGACCCAGTACTTC
TRBV7-9	.	TRBJ2-3	.	CASRWDFLDTQYF	TGTGCCAGCAGATGGGACTTTCTGGATACGCAGTATTTT
TRBV7-6	.	TRBJ2-4	.	CASSSVNIQYF	TGTGCCAGCAGCTCGGTAAACATTCAGTACTTC
TRBV27	.	TRBJ1-6	.	CASSLDNSYNSPLHF	TGTGCCAGCAGTCTGGACAACTCCTATAATTCACCCCTCCACTTT